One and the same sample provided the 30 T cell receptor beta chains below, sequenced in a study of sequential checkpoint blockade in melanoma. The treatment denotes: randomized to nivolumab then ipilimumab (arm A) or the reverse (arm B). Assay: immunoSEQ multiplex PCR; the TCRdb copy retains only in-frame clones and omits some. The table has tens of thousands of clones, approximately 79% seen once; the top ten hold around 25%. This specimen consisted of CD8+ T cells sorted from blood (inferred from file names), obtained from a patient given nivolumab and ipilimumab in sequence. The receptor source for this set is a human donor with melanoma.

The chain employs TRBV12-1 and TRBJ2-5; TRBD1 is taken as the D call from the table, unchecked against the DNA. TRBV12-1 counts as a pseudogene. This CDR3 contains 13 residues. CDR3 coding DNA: TGTGCCAGCAGCTTTGGGGTGGGCGAGACCCAGTACTTC. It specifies CASSFGVGETQYF.

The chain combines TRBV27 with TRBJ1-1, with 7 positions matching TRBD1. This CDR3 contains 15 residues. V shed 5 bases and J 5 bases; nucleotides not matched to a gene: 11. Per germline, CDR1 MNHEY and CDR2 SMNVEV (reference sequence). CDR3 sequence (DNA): TGTGCCAGCAGTCCCTACACAGGGGAAAGGACTGAAGCTTTCTTT. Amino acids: CASSPYTGERTEAFF.

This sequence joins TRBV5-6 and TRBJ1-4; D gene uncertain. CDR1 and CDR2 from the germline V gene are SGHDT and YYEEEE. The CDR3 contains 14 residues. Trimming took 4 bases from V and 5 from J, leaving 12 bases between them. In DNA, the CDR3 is TGTGCCAGCAGCGCTCCCTTCGAGAATGAAAAACTGTTTTTT. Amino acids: CASSAPFENEKLFF.

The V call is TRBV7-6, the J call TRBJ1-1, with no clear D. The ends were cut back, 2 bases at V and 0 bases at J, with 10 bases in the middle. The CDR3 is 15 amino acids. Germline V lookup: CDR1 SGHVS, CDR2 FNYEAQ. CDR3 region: CASSLSGNMNTEAFF. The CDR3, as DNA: TGTGCCAGCAGCTTATCGGGGAACATGAACACTGAAGCTTTCTTT.

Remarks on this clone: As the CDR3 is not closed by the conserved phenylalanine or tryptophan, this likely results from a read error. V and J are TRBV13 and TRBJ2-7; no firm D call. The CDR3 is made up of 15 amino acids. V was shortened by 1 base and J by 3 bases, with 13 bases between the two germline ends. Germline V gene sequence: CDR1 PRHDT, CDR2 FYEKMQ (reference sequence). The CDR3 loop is CASSLVQPTVYEQYL. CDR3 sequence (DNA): TGTGCCAGCAGCTTAGTACAGCCTACAGTCTACGAGCAGTACCTC.

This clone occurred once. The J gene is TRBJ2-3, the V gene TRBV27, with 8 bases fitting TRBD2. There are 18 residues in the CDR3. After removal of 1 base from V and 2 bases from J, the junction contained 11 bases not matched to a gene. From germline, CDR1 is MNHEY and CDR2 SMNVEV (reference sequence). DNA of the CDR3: TGTGCCAGCAGTTTATTGACCTGGGCTAGCGGGCACACAGATACGCAGTATTTT. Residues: CASSLLTWASGHTDTQYF.

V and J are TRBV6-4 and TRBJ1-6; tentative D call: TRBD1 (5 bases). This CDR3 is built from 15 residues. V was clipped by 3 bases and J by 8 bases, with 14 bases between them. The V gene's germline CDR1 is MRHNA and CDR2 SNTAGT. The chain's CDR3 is CASSDEWTPHSPLHF. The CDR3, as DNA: TGTGCCAGCAGTGATGAGTGGACACCACATTCACCCCTCCACTTT.

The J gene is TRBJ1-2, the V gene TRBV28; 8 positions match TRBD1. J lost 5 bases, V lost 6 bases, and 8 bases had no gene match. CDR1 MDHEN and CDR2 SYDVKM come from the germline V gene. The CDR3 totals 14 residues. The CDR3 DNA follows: TGTGCCAGCAGCTTCCCCGGGACAGGTTATGGCTACACCTTC. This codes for CASSFPGTGYGYTF.

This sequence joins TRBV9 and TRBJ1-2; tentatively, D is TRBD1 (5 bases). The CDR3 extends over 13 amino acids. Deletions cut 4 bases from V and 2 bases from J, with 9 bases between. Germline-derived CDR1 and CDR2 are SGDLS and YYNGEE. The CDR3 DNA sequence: TGTGCCAGCAGCTCCGGGGGGAACTATGGCTACACCTTC. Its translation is CASSSGGNYGYTF.

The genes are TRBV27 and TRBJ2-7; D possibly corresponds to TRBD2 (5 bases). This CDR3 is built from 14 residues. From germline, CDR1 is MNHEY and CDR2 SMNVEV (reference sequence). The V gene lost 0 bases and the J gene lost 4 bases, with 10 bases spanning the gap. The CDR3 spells CASSLSSGKYEQYF. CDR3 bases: TGTGCCAGCAGTTTATCGAGCGGCAAATACGAGCAGTACTTC.

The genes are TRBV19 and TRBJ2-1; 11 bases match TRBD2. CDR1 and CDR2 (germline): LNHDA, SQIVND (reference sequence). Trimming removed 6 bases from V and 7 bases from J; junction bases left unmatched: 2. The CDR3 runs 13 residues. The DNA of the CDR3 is TGTGCCAGTAGACTAGCGGGGGTTAATGAGCAGTTCTTC. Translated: CASRLAGVNEQFF.

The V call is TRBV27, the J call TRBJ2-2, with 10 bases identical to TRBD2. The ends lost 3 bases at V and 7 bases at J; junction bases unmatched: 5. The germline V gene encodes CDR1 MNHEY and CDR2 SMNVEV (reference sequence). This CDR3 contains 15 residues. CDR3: CASSLSGGAIGELFF. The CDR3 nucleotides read TGTGCCAGCAGTTTGAGCGGGGGGGCCATCGGGGAGCTGTTTTTT.

The chain's CDR3 is CASSFSDTEAFF. In DNA form, the CDR3 reads TGTGCCAGCAGCTTTAGTGACACTGAAGCTTTCTTT. The chain uses TRBV5-6 and TRBJ1-1; D is uncertain. The CDR3 length is 12 residues. CDR1 is SGHDT and CDR2 is YYEEEE in the germline V gene. V lost 2 bases and J 3 bases, leaving 5 bases between the germline ends.

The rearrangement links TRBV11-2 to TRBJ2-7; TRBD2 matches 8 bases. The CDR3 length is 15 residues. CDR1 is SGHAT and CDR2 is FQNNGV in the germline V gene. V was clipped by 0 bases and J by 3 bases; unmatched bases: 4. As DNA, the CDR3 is TGTGCCAGCAGCTTAGATCCGGGGGGGGTCTACGAGCAGTACTTC. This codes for CASSLDPGGVYEQYF. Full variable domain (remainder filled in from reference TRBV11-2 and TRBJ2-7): EAGVAQSPRYKIIEKRQSVAFWCNPISGHATLYWYQQILGQGPKLLIQFQNNGVVDDSQLPKDRFSAERLKGVDSTLKIQPAKLEDSAVYLCASSLDPGGVYEQYFGPGTRLTVT.

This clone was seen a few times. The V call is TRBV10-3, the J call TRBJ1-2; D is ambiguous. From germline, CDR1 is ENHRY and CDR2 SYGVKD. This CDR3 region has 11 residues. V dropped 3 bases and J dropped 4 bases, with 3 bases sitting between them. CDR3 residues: CAISDIYGYTF. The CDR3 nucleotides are TGTGCCATCAGTGATATCTATGGCTACACCTTC.

In DNA form, the CDR3 reads TGTGCCACCAGCAGAGGGGCAGGGTCACACACAGATACGCAGTATTTT. It encodes CATSRGAGSHTDTQYF. The rearrangement links TRBV15 to TRBJ2-3; a weak D match, TRBD1 (5 bases). The germline V and J ends were trimmed by 1 base and 2 bases, with 13 bases remaining between them. This CDR3 region has 16 residues. The V gene's germline CDR1 is LNHNV and CDR2 YYDKDF (reference sequence).

CDR3 loop: CASNGGGGEKLFF. CDR3 coding DNA: TGTGCCAGCAACGGGGGGGGTGGTGAAAAACTGTTTTTT. This chain joins TRBV7-9 and TRBJ1-4; D may be TRBD1 (5 bases). The CDR3 spans 13 residues. Germline CDR1 reads SEHNR; CDR2 reads FQNEAQ (reference sequence). Trimming stripped 7 bases from V and 7 bases from J, with 13 bases between.

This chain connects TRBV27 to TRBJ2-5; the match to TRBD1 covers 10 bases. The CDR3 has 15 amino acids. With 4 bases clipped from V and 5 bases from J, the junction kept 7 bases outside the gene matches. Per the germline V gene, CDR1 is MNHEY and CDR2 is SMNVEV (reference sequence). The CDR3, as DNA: TGTGCCAGCAGTTCCCGACAGGGGGCTAGGGAGACCCAGTACTTC. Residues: CASSSRQGARETQYF.

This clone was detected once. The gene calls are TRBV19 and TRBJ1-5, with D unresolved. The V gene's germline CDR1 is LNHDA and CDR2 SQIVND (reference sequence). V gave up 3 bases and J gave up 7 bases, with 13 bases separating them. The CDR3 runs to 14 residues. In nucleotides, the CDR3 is TGTGCCAGTAGTATCCCCTACGTTAGCCAGCCCCAGCATTTT. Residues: CASSIPYVSQPQHF.

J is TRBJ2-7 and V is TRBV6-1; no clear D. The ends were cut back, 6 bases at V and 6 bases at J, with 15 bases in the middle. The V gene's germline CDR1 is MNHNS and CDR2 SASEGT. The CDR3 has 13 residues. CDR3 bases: TGTGCCAGCAGCGAGGCGCGGTATGGCGAGCAGTACTTC. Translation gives CASSEARYGEQYF.

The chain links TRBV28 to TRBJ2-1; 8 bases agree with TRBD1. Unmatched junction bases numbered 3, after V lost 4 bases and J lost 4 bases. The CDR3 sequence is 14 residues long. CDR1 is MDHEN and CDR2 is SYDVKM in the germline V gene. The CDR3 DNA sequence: TGTGCCAGCAGTTGGACAGGGACGTACAATGAGCAGTTCTTC. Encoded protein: CASSWTGTYNEQFF.

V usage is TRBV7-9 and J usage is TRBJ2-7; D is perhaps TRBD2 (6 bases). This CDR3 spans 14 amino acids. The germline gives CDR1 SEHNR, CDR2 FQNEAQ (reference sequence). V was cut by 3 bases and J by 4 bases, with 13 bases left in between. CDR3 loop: CASSFRGTPYEQYF. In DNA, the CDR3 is TGTGCCAGCAGCTTCCGGGGGACGCCTTACGAGCAGTACTTC.

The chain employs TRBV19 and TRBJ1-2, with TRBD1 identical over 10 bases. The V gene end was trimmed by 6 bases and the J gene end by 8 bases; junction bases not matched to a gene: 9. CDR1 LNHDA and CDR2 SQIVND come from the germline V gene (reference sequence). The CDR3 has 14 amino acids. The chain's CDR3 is CASSLLGTGDGYTF. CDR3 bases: TGTGCCAGTAGCCTCCTAGGGACAGGGGACGGCTACACCTTC. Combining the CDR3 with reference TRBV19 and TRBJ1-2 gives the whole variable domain DGGITQSPKYLFRKEGQNVTLSCEQNLNHDAMYWYRQDPGQGLRLIYYSQIVNDFQKGDIAEGYSVSREKKESFPLTVTSAQKNPTAFYLCASSLLGTGDGYTFGSGTRLTVV.

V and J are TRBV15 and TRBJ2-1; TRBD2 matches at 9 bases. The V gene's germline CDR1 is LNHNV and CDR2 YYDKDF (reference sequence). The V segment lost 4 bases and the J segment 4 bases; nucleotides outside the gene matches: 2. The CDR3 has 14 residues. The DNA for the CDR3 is TGTGCCACCAGCATCAGCGGGGGGTACAATGAGCAGTTCTTC. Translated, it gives CATSISGGYNEQFF.

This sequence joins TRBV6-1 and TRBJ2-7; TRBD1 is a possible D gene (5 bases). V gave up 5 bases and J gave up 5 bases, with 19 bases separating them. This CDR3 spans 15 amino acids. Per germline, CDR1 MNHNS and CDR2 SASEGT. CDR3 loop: CASSSRQNSNDEQYF. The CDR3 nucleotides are TGTGCCAGCAGTTCCCGACAGAATTCCAACGACGAGCAGTACTTC.

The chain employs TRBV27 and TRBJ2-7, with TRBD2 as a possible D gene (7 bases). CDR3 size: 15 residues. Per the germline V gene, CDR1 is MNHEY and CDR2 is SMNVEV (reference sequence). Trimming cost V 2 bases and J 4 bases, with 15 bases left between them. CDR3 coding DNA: TGTGCCAGCAGTTTAGGGGGCAGGGGAGGGTACGAGCAGTACTTC. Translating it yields CASSLGGRGGYEQYF.

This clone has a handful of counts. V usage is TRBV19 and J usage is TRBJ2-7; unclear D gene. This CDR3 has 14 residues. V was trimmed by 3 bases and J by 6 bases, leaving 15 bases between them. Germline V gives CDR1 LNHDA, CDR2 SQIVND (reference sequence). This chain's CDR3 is CASSMERRTTEQYF. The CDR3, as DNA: TGTGCCAGTAGTATGGAACGGAGAACGACCGAGCAGTACTTC.

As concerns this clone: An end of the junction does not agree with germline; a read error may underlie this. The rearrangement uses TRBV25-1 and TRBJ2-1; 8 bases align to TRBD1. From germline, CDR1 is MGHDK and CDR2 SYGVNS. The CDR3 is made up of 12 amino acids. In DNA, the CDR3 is TGTGCCAGCCGGGACAGGTTGTATGAGCAGCTCTTC. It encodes CASRDRLYEQLF.

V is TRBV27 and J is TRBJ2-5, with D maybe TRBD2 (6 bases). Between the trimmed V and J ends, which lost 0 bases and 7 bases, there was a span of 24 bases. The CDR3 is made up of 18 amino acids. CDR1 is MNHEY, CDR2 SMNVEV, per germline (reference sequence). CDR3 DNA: TGTGCCAGCAGTTTATCTGCGGGGCCGGGGACCCCGCGTGTGACCCAGTACTTC. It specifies CASSLSAGPGTPRVTQYF.

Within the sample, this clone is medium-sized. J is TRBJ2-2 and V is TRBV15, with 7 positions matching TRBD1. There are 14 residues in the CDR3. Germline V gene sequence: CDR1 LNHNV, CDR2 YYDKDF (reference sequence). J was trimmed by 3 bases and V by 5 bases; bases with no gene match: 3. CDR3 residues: CATSHTGDTGELFF. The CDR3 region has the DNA TGTGCCACCAGCCATACAGGGGACACCGGGGAGCTGTTTTTT.